Below are 7 T cell receptor beta chains sequenced from a single sample in a study of CD8 T cells in ankylosing spondylitis. TCRdb reprocessed the 5' RACE reads with MiXCR, giving one entry per CDR3 protein. The data hold around 300,000 distinct CDR3 sequences, with about 14% observed a single time. Sequencing used blood, either unsorted or a sorted T cell fraction (not recorded which). These receptors originate from a male donor with ankylosing spondylitis or in good health (not recorded which).

This clonotype was recorded a few times. This chain connects TRBV5-1 to TRBJ2-1; TRBD2 agrees at 8 bases. The CDR3 sequence is 14 residues long. Germline-derived CDR1 and CDR2 are SGHRS and YFSETQ. Trimming at V came to 4 bases and at J to 2 bases, leaving 2 bases not matched to a gene. This chain's CDR3 is CASSNGGAYNEQFF. CDR3 coding DNA: TGCGCCAGCAGCAACGGGGGGGCCTACAATGAGCAGTTCTTC.

In this sample, this clonotype turned up a few times. This chain connects TRBV5-8 to TRBJ1-1; D call uncertain. The CDR3 contains 13 residues. The V end lost 3 bases, the J end lost 1 base, and 7 bases lay between the germline ends. The germline V gene has CDR1 SGHTS and CDR2 YDEGEE. The CDR3 region has the DNA TGTGCCAGCAGCTCACCACCGAACACTGAAGCTTTCTTT. Its protein product is CASSSPPNTEAFF.

This clonotype occurred a few times. The V and J genes are TRBV12-3 or TRBV12-4 and TRBJ2-5, with 8 nucleotides matching TRBD1. The CDR3 totals 15 residues. The V and J ends lost 3 bases and 2 bases, in that order; junction bases with no gene match: 5. The DNA of the CDR3 is TGTGCCAGCAGTTTTGGACAGGGAAGGCAAGAGACCCAGTACTTC. Translated, it gives CASSFGQGRQETQYF.

This chain uses TRBV7-2 with TRBJ2-3, with TRBD2 matching over 8 bases. With 5 bases clipped from V and 2 bases from J, the junction kept 6 bases outside the gene matches. In germline, CDR1 is SGHTA, CDR2 FQGNSA. This CDR3 is built from 15 residues. The chain's CDR3 is CASSRSGGFTDTQYF. The CDR3 nucleotides read TGTGCCAGCAGCCGATCGGGGGGGTTCACAGATACGCAGTATTTT.

This clonotype was seen many times. DNA for the CDR3: TGCGCCAGCAGCTCCGACAGGCTGAACACTGAAGCTTTCTTT. Its protein product is CASSSDRLNTEAFF. The V gene is TRBV5-1, the J gene TRBJ1-1, with D possibly matching TRBD1 (6 bases). Trimming removed 3 bases from V and 0 bases from J, with 9 bases in between. Per the germline V gene, CDR1 is SGHRS and CDR2 is YFSETQ. CDR3 length equals 14 residues.

This clonotype was picked up a small number of times. The gene calls are TRBV20-1 and TRBJ2-3; D not certain. The CDR3 covers 14 residues. V gave up 1 base and J gave up 0 bases, with 8 bases separating them. Germline V gene lookup returns CDR1 DFQATT and CDR2 SNEGSKA (reference sequence). Here the CDR3 reads CSARARPSTDTQYF. The CDR3 DNA reads TGCAGTGCTAGAGCCAGGCCCAGCACAGATACGCAGTATTTT.

This rearrangement joins TRBV12-3 or TRBV12-4 to TRBJ2-2, with no clear D. Trimming shortened V by 5 bases and J by 0 bases, and 10 bases separated the two germline ends. The CDR3 totals 15 residues. In DNA form, the CDR3 reads TGTGCCAGCAGTCCTTGGGCGTCGAACACCGGGGAGCTGTTTTTT. This codes for CASSPWASNTGELFF.